Following are 14 T cell receptor beta chains from one sample sequenced in a study of blood T cell repertoires in COVID-19. Repertoires were generated with immunoSEQ multiplex PCR, while TCRdb's copy carries only in-frame clones and drops some. The repertoire holds hundreds of thousands of clones, approximately 88% seen once, with 6.3% in the top ten. The sample was peripheral blood. These receptors originate from a woman in her twenties or thirties with COVID-19, enrolled during active disease.

The chain carries TRBV3-1 (or the pseudogene TRBV3-2) and TRBJ1-1, with D possibly matching TRBD1 (6 bases). CDR1 LGHDT and CDR2 YNNKEL come from the germline V gene (reference sequence). The CDR3 spans 14 residues. V shed 4 bases and J shed 6 bases, with 15 bases lying between them. CDR3 residues: CASSRNRAVPEAFF. The DNA for the CDR3 is TGTGCCAGCAGCCGAAACAGGGCTGTTCCTGAAGCTTTCTTT.

V gene TRBV18 combines with J gene TRBJ1-1; 9 nucleotides line up with TRBD1. Per germline, CDR1 KGHSH and CDR2 LQKENI. The trim removed 4 bases at V and 3 bases at J, leaving 6 bases unmatched. There are 15 residues in the CDR3. The CDR3: CASSQQGAAYTEAFF. CDR3 coding DNA: TGTGCCAGCTCACAACAGGGGGCGGCGTACACTGAAGCTTTCTTT.

V usage is TRBV11-3 and J usage is TRBJ2-7, with D possibly TRBD1 on 6 matching bases. V lost 0 bases, J lost 3 bases, and 12 bases lay in between. Germline CDR1 and CDR2: SGHNT and YENEEA. The length of the CDR3 is 15 residues. The CDR3 loop reads CASSLDRLQGYEQYV. For the CDR3, the DNA is TGTGCCAGCAGCTTAGATCGATTACAGGGCTACGAGCAGTACGTC.

The chain employs TRBV5-6 and TRBJ1-1; D not certain. V lost 0 bases and J 10 bases, leaving 13 bases between the germline ends. There are 13 residues in the CDR3. In germline, CDR1 is SGHDT, CDR2 YYEEEE. The CDR3 loop is CASSLGRLQGAFF. CDR3 in DNA: TGTGCCAGCAGCTTGGGGAGGCTTCAAGGAGCTTTCTTT.

V is TRBV14 and J is TRBJ1-2; tentatively, D is TRBD1 (6 bases). The CDR3 consists of 15 residues. Trimming removed 3 bases from V and 3 bases from J, with 14 bases in between. Germline V gene sequence: CDR1 SGHDN, CDR2 FVKESK. CDR3 residues: CASSQRQGYDYGYTF. CDR3 nucleotides: TGTGCCAGCAGCCAGAGGCAGGGGTATGACTATGGCTACACCTTC.

The sample holds a few counts of this clone. This chain connects TRBV24-1 to TRBJ2-3, with D unresolved. The CDR3 has 16 residues. Germline-derived CDR1 and CDR2 are KGHDR and SFDVKD. V lost 0 bases, J lost 1 base, and 10 bases lay in between. This CDR3 reads CATSDLQLGGTDTQYF. In DNA form, the CDR3 reads TGTGCCACCAGTGATTTGCAGCTAGGTGGCACAGATACGCAGTATTTT.

The chain combines TRBV27 with TRBJ2-7; possibly TRBD2 for D (6 bases). The V end lost 6 bases, the J end lost 2 bases, and 17 bases lay between the germline ends. There are 15 residues in the CDR3. Germline V gene sequence: CDR1 MNHEY, CDR2 SMNVEV (reference sequence). The CDR3 DNA reads TGTGCCAGCAGAGAGACTGGCGGGGTGACCTACGAGCAGTACTTC. This sequence encodes CASRETGGVTYEQYF.

The CDR3 sequence is CASSRDRNTDTQYF. In DNA form, the CDR3 reads TGTGCCAGCAGCCGGGACAGAAACACAGATACGCAGTATTTT. The V and J genes are TRBV5-6 and TRBJ2-3, with 7 bases matching TRBD1. The CDR3 loop spans 14 amino acids. With 4 bases clipped from V and 2 bases from J, the junction kept 4 bases outside the gene matches. CDR1 and CDR2 (germline): SGHDT, YYEEEE.

V gene TRBV7-9 combines with J gene TRBJ1-4; TRBD1 matches at 7 bases. Germline loops: CDR1 SEHNR, CDR2 FQNEAQ (reference sequence). Trimming removed 10 bases from V and 8 bases from J; junction bases left unmatched: 19. The CDR3 consists of 16 residues. DNA of the CDR3: TGTGCCACCCAACACACCGCGACAGGGTCGAAGGAAAAACTGTTTTTT. Translated, it gives CATQHTATGSKEKLFF.

Points on this clone: An end of the junction does not agree with germline; a read error may underlie this. The chain employs TRBV11-3 and TRBJ2-5, with D perhaps TRBD2 (5 bases). Germline V lookup: CDR1 SGHNT, CDR2 YENEEA. This CDR3 spans 13 amino acids. The chain's CDR3 is CASSLDVEDLKDF. In nucleotides, the CDR3 is TGTGCCAGCAGCTTAGATGTGGAGGATCTGAAGGACTTC.

The table lists this clone with a count of one. The V gene is TRBV28, the J gene TRBJ1-2; D is unresolved. Germline V gene sequence: CDR1 MDHEN, CDR2 SYDVKM. The CDR3 is 13 amino acids. The V end lost 3 bases, the J end lost 5 bases, and 10 bases lay between the germline ends. The DNA of the CDR3 is TGTGCCAGCAGTTTCCGGGGTCGTTATGGCTACACCTTC. This codes for CASSFRGRYGYTF.

This chain links TRBV6-5 with TRBJ1-2; D unresolved. Per the germline V gene, CDR1 is MNHEY and CDR2 is SVGAGI. This CDR3 has 13 amino acids. V was cut by 3 bases and J by 2 bases, with 7 bases left in between. As DNA, the CDR3 is TGTGCCAGCAGTTATCAGACAAACTATGGCTACACCTTC. The encoded protein is CASSYQTNYGYTF.

This clone has a handful of counts. This chain connects TRBV19 to TRBJ1-1; D unclear. This CDR3 spans 15 amino acids. CDR1 is LNHDA, CDR2 SQIVND, per germline (reference sequence). V lost 1 base, J lost 0 bases, and 9 bases lay in between. CDR3 coding DNA: TGTGCCAGTAGTATAGTTCGGCGGATGAACACTGAAGCTTTCTTT. This codes for CASSIVRRMNTEAFF.

The genes are TRBV2 and TRBJ1-3, with 8 bases that match TRBD1. This CDR3 is built from 15 residues. Trimming removed 6 bases from V and 4 bases from J; junction bases left unmatched: 8. Germline V CDR1 and CDR2: SNHLY, FYNNEI. The CDR3 loop is CASRPNRGDGNTIYF. Written as DNA, the CDR3 is TGTGCCAGCAGGCCCAACAGGGGGGACGGAAACACCATATATTTT. The full variable domain, rest sourced from reference TRBV2 and TRBJ1-3, is EPEVTQTPSHQVTQMGQEVILRCVPISNHLYFYWYRQILGQKVEFLVSFYNNEISEKSEIFDDQFSVERPDGSNFTLKIRSTKLEDSAMYFCASRPNRGDGNTIYFGEGSWLTVV.